These 13 T cell receptor beta chains originate from one sample sequenced in a study of graft-versus-host responses after intestinal transplantation. The antigens of these receptors remain unknown. The data were produced by immunoSEQ multiplex PCR, yet TCRdb's version contains in-frame clones alone and is incomplete. The data hold around 100,000 clones, with 85% to 95% observed a single time. Here the sequenced sample was unstimulated CD8+ T cells sorted from spleen or lymph node cells, taken before transplant. The receptor set was obtained from a human donor who was the organ donor for an intestinal transplant.

The chain is built from TRBV18 and TRBJ2-7; unclear D gene. Trimming cost V 3 bases and J 4 bases, with 10 bases left between them. The CDR3 consists of 13 residues. Germline loops: CDR1 KGHSH, CDR2 LQKENI. The CDR3 reads CASSPFVAYEQYF. DNA of the CDR3: TGTGCCAGCTCACCTTTCGTCGCTTACGAGCAGTACTTC.

The chain employs TRBV19 and TRBJ1-1; D call uncertain. There are 13 residues in the CDR3. The germline V and J ends were trimmed by 1 base and 4 bases, with 7 bases remaining between them. Germline V lookup: CDR1 LNHDA, CDR2 SQIVND (reference sequence). CDR3 in amino acids: CASSIAAGTEAFF. CDR3 sequence (DNA): TGTGCCAGTAGTATAGCGGCAGGCACTGAAGCTTTCTTT.

This clone was counted once. V is TRBV4-3 and J is TRBJ1-1; possible D gene TRBD1, 6 bases. Between the trimmed V and J ends, which lost 0 bases and 1 base, there was a span of 9 bases. CDR1 is LGHNA and CDR2 is YSLEER in the germline V gene. The CDR3 is 15 residues long. The CDR3 coding sequence is TGCGCCAGCAGCCAAGATTCACAGGGGAACACTGAAGCTTTCTTT. Its protein product is CASSQDSQGNTEAFF.

V and J are TRBV9 and TRBJ2-7, with D possibly TRBD1 on 6 matching bases. The CDR3 sequence is 16 residues long. CDR1 is SGDLS, CDR2 YYNGEE, per germline. With 0 bases removed from V and 5 bases from J, the gap between germline ends came to 18 bases. CDR3 residues: CASSVGPTGSRHEQYF. The CDR3 DNA reads TGTGCCAGCAGCGTAGGACCCACAGGGTCAAGGCACGAGCAGTACTTC.

In this sample, this clone turned up once. Additional DNA sequences in this sample encode the identical CDR3. This chain joins TRBV19 and TRBJ2-2; no clear D gene. CDR1 is LNHDA, CDR2 SQIVND, per germline (reference sequence). The CDR3 totals 12 residues. With 6 bases removed from V and 3 bases from J, the gap between germline ends came to 5 bases. This chain's CDR3 is CASSTDTGELFF. CDR3 bases: TGTGCCAGTAGCACCGACACCGGGGAGCTGTTTTTT.

CDR3 sequence: CASSQDDWRASGDIQYF. For the CDR3, the DNA is TGCGCCAGCAGCCAAGATGACTGGAGAGCCTCGGGGGACATTCAGTACTTC. This chain joins TRBV4-1 and TRBJ2-4, with TRBD2 as a possible D gene (6 bases). The germline CDR1 and CDR2 sequences are MGHRA and YSYEKL. The V end was cut by 0 bases, the J end by 8 bases, with 20 bases between. The CDR3 is 17 residues long.

With respect to this clone: Other nucleotide sequences from this sample produce the same CDR3. The chain combines TRBV19 with TRBJ2-7; D is perhaps TRBD2 (5 bases). The CDR3 consists of 14 residues. Trimming took off 10 bases at V and 1 base at J, with 17 bases between the two ends. Germline values: CDR1 LNHDA, CDR2 SQIVND (reference sequence). The CDR3 reads CATSPADVSYEQYF. The CDR3 nucleotides read TGTGCCACCTCGCCAGCGGATGTTTCCTACGAGCAGTACTTC.

The chain uses TRBV11-2 and TRBJ2-1, with 8 positions matching TRBD2. J was trimmed by 8 bases and V by 4 bases; bases with no gene match: 13. The CDR3 extends over 16 amino acids. Germline lookup yields CDR1 SGHAT and CDR2 FQNNGV. The CDR3 loop reads CASSSPESGGQDEQFF. DNA for the CDR3: TGTGCCAGCAGCTCGCCGGAGAGCGGGGGCCAGGATGAGCAGTTCTTC.

This clone was found once. V usage is TRBV9 and J usage is TRBJ2-1; D is perhaps TRBD2 (6 bases). The CDR3 totals 17 residues. Germline assignment: CDR1 SGDLS and CDR2 YYNGEE. The V and J ends lost 0 bases and 0 bases respectively, with 13 bases between them. The CDR3 here is CASSVAPSSDSYNEQFF. The CDR3, as DNA: TGTGCCAGCAGCGTAGCTCCATCTAGCGACTCCTACAATGAGCAGTTCTTC. The full variable domain, in which reference TRBV9 and TRBJ2-1 provide the parts outside the CDR3, is DSGVTQTPKHLITATGQRVTLRCSPRSGDLSVYWYQQSLDQGLQFLIQYYNGEERAKGNILERFSAQQFPDLHSELNLSSLELGDSALYFCASSVAPSSDSYNEQFFGPGTRLTVL.

The J gene is TRBJ2-7, the V gene TRBV7-9; D is possibly TRBD1 (5 bases). The V gene lost 1 base and the J gene lost 4 bases, with 11 bases spanning the gap. Germline CDR1 is SEHNR and CDR2 is FQNEAQ (reference sequence). The CDR3 contains 14 residues. The CDR3 is CASSLDAGFYEQYF. The CDR3 DNA reads as TGTGCCAGCAGCTTAGATGCAGGGTTTTACGAGCAGTACTTC.

The J gene is TRBJ2-1, the V gene TRBV6-1; maybe TRBD2 (7 bases). Germline V CDR1 and CDR2: MNHNS, SASEGT. This CDR3 comprises 11 residues. V gave up 7 bases and J gave up 13 bases, with 14 bases separating them. Here the CDR3 DNA reads TGTGCCAGCAAACGGGGGGCGGCCCAGTTCTTC. The encoded protein is CASKRGAAQFF.

The chain carries TRBV27 and TRBJ1-1; D possibly corresponds to TRBD1 (5 bases). The germline V gene encodes CDR1 MNHEY and CDR2 SMNVEV (reference sequence). The V end lost 3 bases, the J end lost 4 bases, and 9 bases lay between the germline ends. The CDR3 is made up of 13 amino acids. CDR3 loop: CASSFKGITEAFF. CDR3 DNA sequence: TGTGCCAGCAGTTTCAAGGGGATCACTGAAGCTTTCTTT.

This chain uses TRBV6-5 with TRBJ1-4, with D tentatively TRBD1 (6 bases). CDR1 and CDR2 from the germline V gene are MNHEY and SVGAGI. V was shortened by 0 bases and J by 10 bases, with 15 bases between the two germline ends. The length of the CDR3 is 15 residues. For the CDR3, the DNA is TGTGCCAGCAGTTACTCGGGATCCGGAGGGGGAAAACTGTTTTTT. Translated, it gives CASSYSGSGGGKLFF.